The table lists the clone carrying this TCR beta chain with a few counts. The target antigen is unknown. Regions amplified from RNA transcripts were the TCR beta CDR3 regions. TCR CDR3 regions were first amplified by RT-PCR with HTBI primers. TCRdb reprocessed the multiplex PCR reads via MiXCR and lists one record per CDR3 protein. The table has a few hundred thousand distinct CDR3 sequences, about 45% seen once. Stability of Graves' hyperthyroidism was defined as absent ophthalmopathy progression within 18 months. The study left out patients who had uncontrolled infection, other autoimmune disease, pregnancy or lactation. These data come from a study of T cells in Graves' hyperthyroidism and ophthalmopathy. CDR3 length: 13 residues. The germline V gene has CDR1 MGHRA and CDR2 YSYEKL. V was cut by 3 bases and J by 3 bases, with 9 bases left in between. The study's findings and limits: Blood also showed most of the thyroid clonotypes that were expanded above 0.001. Stable hyperthyroidism and ophthalmopathy were separated using 13 V-J signatures.

Sequencing was done on a sample of peripheral blood or thyroid tissue (not recorded which). This TCR came from a woman between 18 and 29 years old with Graves' hyperthyroidism. V usage is TRBV4-1 and J usage is TRBJ2-7; D perhaps matches TRBD1 (6 bases). The chain's CDR3 is CASSHQGSYEQYF. CDR3 bases: TGCGCCAGCAGCCACCAGGGGAGCTACGAGCAGTACTTC.